This T cell receptor beta chain was sequenced during a study of CD8 T cells in Susac syndrome. V was trimmed by 5 bases and J by 7 bases, leaving 12 bases between them. Germline-derived CDR1 and CDR2 are SGHVS and FQNEAQ. The CDR3 is 12 residues long. With random hexamers, reverse transcription was performed on roughly 0.45 to 1 ug of RNA. MiXCR, run by TCRdb on the immunoSEQ multiplex PCR reads, gives a single entry per CDR3 protein. The table lists about 250,000 distinct CDR3 sequences, 93% of them singletons. The receptor was derived from a human donor with multiple sclerosis. The source material was CD4+ T cells from PBMCs. V and J are TRBV7-8 and TRBJ2-7; D remains unclear. In DNA form, the CDR3 reads TGTGCCAGCAGCCCCCTGGGTCGGGAGCAGTACGTC. Its protein product is CASSPLGREQYV.